The entry below gives a single T cell receptor (beta chain) sequence along with its context. Its cognate antigen is unknown. The time point: week 35, safety follow-up. Doses comprised 300 ug of mutant IDH1 20-mer peptide each, plus topical imiquimod. Looked up from germline, CDR1 is MNHEY and CDR2 is SMNVEV (reference sequence). CDR3 size: 16 residues. V lost 4 bases and J lost 5; bases outside the gene matches: 9. The source of the sample is a study of a mutant IDH1 vaccine in newly diagnosed glioma. Looking at the study overall: Vaccination followed radiotherapy alone by 4-6 weeks, or accompanied temozolomide cycles. The therapy given earlier, which was standard therapy, consisted of radiotherapy, temozolomide, or both, and most of the patients received both. Week 35 was assigned to visit V12, and week 47 was assigned to visit V13.

Findings and limits, study-wide: Apparently, pseudoprogression bore no relation to changes among the top peripheral T cell clonotypes.

Only in-frame clones appear in the TCRdb table, and some are missing; sequencing was by immunoSEQ multiplex PCR. Here the sample spans some 58,000 clones, roughly four fifths being singletons. The clonotype was recovered from a man in his forties with glioma. The specimen was PBMCs, collected from a glioma patient whose treatment included an IDH1 peptide vaccine. The genes are TRBV27 and TRBJ2-1; 9 nucleotides match TRBD2. In DNA form, the CDR3 reads TGTGCCAGCAGTTCGCGGAGGACTAGCGTAGACAATGAGCAGTTCTTC. Amino acid sequence: CASSSRRTSVDNEQFF.